The 25 T cell receptor beta chains in this list originate from one sample, sequenced in a study of preoperative IRX-2 immunotherapy in early breast cancer. Sequencing was performed with immunoSEQ multiplex PCR; in TCRdb, only in-frame clones are kept and a portion is missing. The profile shows 2,000 to 2,500 clones, around 66% of them singletons. Regarding treatment: preoperative locoregional IRX-2 cytokine immunotherapy. Sequenced material: tumor tissue, taken before IRX-2 immunotherapy. The receptor source for this set is a human donor with breast cancer.

The CDR3 loop reads CASTSDRDVKETQYF. The DNA of the CDR3 is TGTGCCAGCACCTCGGACAGGGACGTAAAGGAGACCCAGTACTTC. The genes are TRBV28 and TRBJ2-5; 8 positions match TRBD1. V shed 7 bases, J shed 5 bases, and the junction held 12 bases outside the gene matches. Germline CDR1 is MDHEN and CDR2 is SYDVKM. There are 15 residues in the CDR3.

The chain recombines TRBV19 with TRBJ1-3, with D tentatively TRBD1 (5 bases). Germline V gene data show CDR1 as LNHDA and CDR2 as SQIVND (reference sequence). The CDR3 runs to 15 residues. V was clipped by 6 bases and J by 0 bases, with 12 bases between them. In DNA form, the CDR3 reads TGTGCCAGTAGCTCCGGGACGTCCTCTGGAAACACCATATATTTT. Protein product: CASSSGTSSGNTIYF.

This chain connects TRBV11-3 to TRBJ1-1; possible D gene TRBD1, 6 bases. This CDR3 has 15 amino acids. CDR1 and CDR2 (germline): SGHNT, YENEEA. Between the trimmed V and J ends, which lost 3 bases and 6 bases, there was a span of 17 bases. The CDR3 sequence: CASSFVGQGQAEAFF. Here the CDR3 DNA reads TGTGCCAGCAGCTTCGTTGGGCAGGGGCAGGCTGAAGCTTTCTTT.

This chain uses TRBV28 with TRBJ1-2; 7 nucleotides align to TRBD1. CDR3 length: 14 residues. V trimming: 6 bases; J trimming: 5 bases; junction bases outside the gene matches: 9. CDR1 MDHEN and CDR2 SYDVKM come from the germline V gene. CDR3 bases: TGTGCCAGCAGACTGACAGGGTCGACGTATGGCTACACCTTC. It is translated as CASRLTGSTYGYTF.

The rearrangement joins TRBV12-5 to TRBJ1-2; 10 bases line up with TRBD1. Germline assignment: CDR1 LGHNT and CDR2 FRNRAP. This CDR3 contains 19 residues. The DNA of the CDR3 is TGTGCCAGCACCAGTCCACACACCGGGACAGGGGTAACTAACTATGGCTACACCTTC. Translation: CASTSPHTGTGVTNYGYTF.

The V call is TRBV28, the J call TRBJ1-3; D unclear. With 4 bases removed from V and 0 bases from J, the gap between germline ends came to 7 bases. Germline V gives CDR1 MDHEN, CDR2 SYDVKM. The CDR3 is 14 amino acids. CDR3 nucleotide sequence: TGTGCCAGCAGTTCGGGTCTCTCTGGAAACACCATATATTTT. Residues: CASSSGLSGNTIYF.

This chain joins TRBV6-8 and TRBJ1-1; TRBD1 agrees at 9 bases. Germline lookup yields CDR1 MNHGY and CDR2 SAAAGT. The CDR3 has 15 residues. V shed 7 bases and J 4 bases; nucleotides not matched to a gene: 10. CDR3 sequence reads: CASIIETGGTTEAFF. The CDR3 nucleotides read TGTGCCAGCATTATCGAGACAGGGGGGACCACTGAAGCTTTCTTT.

V gene TRBV28 combines with J gene TRBJ1-2; D unresolved. CDR1 and CDR2 (germline): MDHEN, SYDVKM. This CDR3 comprises 12 residues. CDR3 sequence: CATGGGRYGYTF. The DNA of the CDR3 is TGTGCAACGGGCGGAGGTCGGTATGGCTACACCTTC.

V is TRBV11-3 and J is TRBJ1-6, with D possibly TRBD1 on 6 matching bases. Per germline, CDR1 SGHNT and CDR2 YENEEA. The V and J ends lost 5 bases and 0 bases respectively, with 14 bases between them. CDR3 length equals 17 residues. The CDR3 loop is CASSRDIESSYNSPLHF. CDR3 nucleotide sequence: TGTGCCAGCAGCCGGGACATAGAGAGCTCCTATAATTCACCCCTCCACTTT.

The chain carries TRBV18 and TRBJ1-5, with a tentative D call TRBD1 (5 bases). CDR3 length: 14 amino acids. Looked up from germline, CDR1 is KGHSH and CDR2 is LQKENI. V gave up 3 bases and J gave up 0 bases, with 6 bases separating them. The CDR3 sequence: CASSPDSSNQPQHF. CDR3 bases: TGTGCCAGCTCACCCGACAGTAGCAATCAGCCCCAGCATTTT. The whole variable domain, filled in from reference TRBV18 and TRBJ1-5, reads NAGVMQNPRHLVRRRGQEARLRCSPMKGHSHVYWYRQLPEEGLKFMVYLQKENIIDESGMPKERFSAEFPKEGPSILRIQQVVRGDSAAYFCASSPDSSNQPQHFGDGTRLSIL.

CDR3 in amino acids: CASRPQGGRSTEAFF. CDR3 nucleotide sequence: TGTGCCAGCAGACCGCAAGGGGGGCGGAGTACTGAAGCTTTCTTT. The rearrangement links TRBV6-8 to TRBJ1-1, with D possibly matching TRBD1 (6 bases). CDR1 and CDR2 from the germline V gene are MNHGY and SAAAGT. The CDR3 extends over 15 amino acids. The V gene lost 6 bases and the J gene lost 5 bases, with 19 bases spanning the gap.

The V and J genes are TRBV19 and TRBJ1-1, with D uncertain. Germline CDR1 reads LNHDA; CDR2 reads SQIVND (reference sequence). The ends were cut back, 10 bases at V and 5 bases at J, with 20 bases in the middle. The CDR3 consists of 14 residues. For the CDR3, the DNA is TGTGCCACCCATCAGGCGGGTGTAAAGACTGAAGCTTTCTTT. Its translation: CATHQAGVKTEAFF. The full variable domain, with the rest looked up from reference TRBV19 and TRBJ1-1, is DGGITQSPKYLFRKEGQNVTLSCEQNLNHDAMYWYRQDPGQGLRLIYYSQIVNDFQKGDIAEGYSVSREKKESFPLTVTSAQKNPTAFYLCATHQAGVKTEAFFGQGTRLTVV.

The chain recombines TRBV6-8 with TRBJ1-6, with D possibly being TRBD1 (6 bases). The germline V gene encodes CDR1 MNHGY and CDR2 SAAAGT. The V gene lost 10 bases and the J gene lost 2 bases, with 18 bases spanning the gap. This CDR3 has 16 residues. DNA for the CDR3: TGTGCCATCAAGTCGACGACAGGCCCCTATAATTCACCCCTCCACTTT. As protein: CAIKSTTGPYNSPLHF.

This clone was counted a few times. This rearrangement joins TRBV6-8 to TRBJ2-3; 7 bases line up with TRBD1. Germline lookup yields CDR1 MNHGY and CDR2 SAAAGT. The CDR3 is 15 residues long. Trimming at V came to 0 bases and at J to 3 bases, leaving 3 bases not matched to a gene. CDR3 sequence reads: CASSYSGGWTDTQYF. The CDR3 DNA reads as TGTGCCAGCAGTTACTCAGGGGGCTGGACAGATACGCAGTATTTT.

This clone was detected a few times. The V gene is TRBV11-3, the J gene TRBJ1-1; 7 bases map to TRBD1. Losses at the gene ends were 5 bases for V and 7 bases for J; bases not matched to a gene: 22. This CDR3 contains 18 residues. Germline loops: CDR1 SGHNT, CDR2 YENEEA. CDR3 in amino acids: CASSNPATGAAWRGEAFF. DNA of the CDR3: TGTGCCAGCAGCAATCCGGCTACAGGGGCCGCATGGAGGGGTGAAGCTTTCTTT. Supplemented by reference TRBV11-3 and TRBJ1-1, the full variable domain reads EAGVVQSPRYKIIEKKQPVAFWCNPISGHNTLYWYLQNLGQGPELLIRYENEEAVDDSQLPKDRFSAERLKGVDSTLKIQPAELGDSAVYLCASSNPATGAAWRGEAFFGQGTRLTVV.

This clone was recorded once. The CDR3 reads CASSFSAGDQAFF. The DNA of the CDR3 is TGTGCCAGCAGCTTTTCCGCGGGAGACCAAGCTTTCTTT. The rearrangement links TRBV7-4 to TRBJ1-1; D gene uncertain. Trimming left V 3 bases short and J 9 bases short, with 14 bases between. The germline CDR1 and CDR2 sequences are SGHVT and SQSDAQ. CDR3 length equals 13 residues. The variable domain in full, with the rest retrieved from reference TRBV7-4 and TRBJ1-1, is GAGVSQSPRYKVAKRGRDVALRCDSISGHVTLYWYRQTLGQGSEVLTYSQSDAQRDKSGRPSGRFSAERPERSVSTLKIQRTEQGDSAVYLCASSFSAGDQAFFGQGTRLTVV.

The chain couples TRBV12-5 to TRBJ1-3; D unclear. This CDR3 is 15 amino acids long. CDR1 LGHNT and CDR2 FRNRAP come from the germline V gene. The CDR3 reads CASTYFQNSGNTIYF. The CDR3 DNA sequence: TGTGCCAGCACCTACTTTCAGAACTCTGGAAACACCATATATTTT. Supplemented by reference TRBV12-5 and TRBJ1-3, the full variable domain reads DARVTQTPRHKVTEMGQEVTMRCQPILGHNTVFWYRQTMMQGLELLAYFRNRAPLDDSGMPKDRFSAEMPDATLATLKIQPSEPRDSAVYFCASTYFQNSGNTIYFGEGSWLTVV.

The chain carries TRBV19 and TRBJ1-2, with D maybe TRBD1 (5 bases). Germline CDR1 reads LNHDA; CDR2 reads SQIVND (reference sequence). Trimming left V 7 bases short and J 0 bases short, with 18 bases between. There are 16 residues in the CDR3. The CDR3 protein is CASTDGASRSNYGYTF. CDR3 bases: TGTGCCAGTACCGATGGGGCGTCTCGGTCTAACTATGGCTACACCTTC.

This clone was seen a handful of times. V is TRBV6-8 and J is TRBJ1-1, with unresolved D. This CDR3 region has 13 residues. V shed 5 bases and J shed 0 bases, with 7 bases lying between them. In germline, CDR1 is MNHGY, CDR2 SAAAGT. CDR3 sequence: CASSRAVNTEAFF. Here the CDR3 DNA reads TGTGCCAGCAGTAGGGCGGTGAACACTGAAGCTTTCTTT.

This sequence joins TRBV18 and TRBJ2-5; either TRBD1 or TRBD2 may fit D (5 bases each). Per germline, CDR1 KGHSH and CDR2 LQKENI. V shed 1 base and J shed 4 bases, with 13 bases lying between them. The CDR3 covers 15 residues. The CDR3 DNA reads as TGTGCCAGCTCACCACGTTCGAGGGGCGGAGAGACCCAGTACTTC. Translation gives CASSPRSRGGETQYF.

There are a few counts of this clone. The chain uses TRBV10-2 and TRBJ1-3; D remains ambiguous. CDR3 length: 18 residues. The germline V gene encodes CDR1 WSHSY and CDR2 SAAADI. The V end lost 4 bases, the J end lost 4 bases, and 23 bases lay between the germline ends. The CDR3 nucleotides are TGCGCCAGCAGTGGGCCGATAGCTCGAGAGATCCCCGGAAACACCATATATTTT. Translating gives CASSGPIAREIPGNTIYF.

The rearrangement joins TRBV18 to TRBJ2-7; a weak D match, TRBD1 (6 bases). The V gene's germline CDR1 is KGHSH and CDR2 LQKENI. Trimming removed 3 bases at V and 7 bases at J, with 13 bases between. The CDR3 runs 13 residues. CDR3 sequence (DNA): TGTGCCAGCTCACCTGTACAGGGTGGTGAGCAGTACGTC. This codes for CASSPVQGGEQYV.

The V gene is TRBV6-1, the J gene TRBJ2-6; D gene unclear. CDR3 length: 18 residues. CDR1 is MNHNS, CDR2 SASEGT, per germline. Trimming removed 0 bases at V and 0 bases at J, with 12 bases between. The CDR3 coding sequence is TGTGCCAGCAGTGAAGCGCGAGTACACAGCTCTGGGGCCAACGTCCTGACTTTC. This translates into CASSEARVHSSGANVLTF.

The chain couples TRBV6-8 to TRBJ1-5; 8 bases line up with TRBD1. Trimming cost V 4 bases and J 8 bases; bases outside gene matches: 7. Germline CDR1 is MNHGY and CDR2 is SAAAGT. This CDR3 is 14 amino acids long. CDR3 DNA: TGTGCCAGCAGTTTCGCAGGGGGCAGCGAGCCCCAGCATTTT. Encoded protein: CASSFAGGSEPQHF.

The rearrangement links TRBV30 to TRBJ1-6, with TRBD1 matching 8 bases. The CDR3 runs 17 residues. Germline V gives CDR1 GTSNPN, CDR2 SVGIG (reference sequence). With V trimmed by 3 bases and J by 0 bases, 7 bases remained unmatched. DNA of the CDR3: TGTGCCTGGAGCCGGTCCGGACAGGGCTCCTATAATTCACCCCTCCACTTT. It is translated as CAWSRSGQGSYNSPLHF. The whole variable domain, filled in from reference TRBV30 and TRBJ1-6, reads SQTIHQWPATLVQPVGSPLSLECTVEGTSNPNLYWYRQAAGRGLQLLFYSVGIGQISSEVPQNLSASRPQDRQFILSSKKLLLSDSGFYLCAWSRSGQGSYNSPLHFGNGTRLTVT.